The 4 T cell receptor beta chains below were found in one sample sequenced in a study of CD8 T cells in Susac syndrome. RNA totalling roughly 0.45 to 1 ug underwent reverse transcription with random hexamers. TCRdb re-called the immunoSEQ multiplex PCR reads through MiXCR, storing one row per CDR3 protein. Of more than 200,000 distinct CDR3 sequences listed, just under 95% are singletons. Source material: CD4+ T cells from PBMCs. The receptors were gathered from a human donor with multiple sclerosis.

The genes are TRBV7-3 and TRBJ2-5; D is unresolved. This CDR3 is built from 15 residues. The germline V gene encodes CDR1 SGHTA and CDR2 FQGTGA. V was clipped by 6 bases and J by 2 bases, with 16 bases between them. The CDR3 DNA follows: TGTGCCAGCAGATGCTCAGGATTCGGGCAAGAGACCCAGTACTTC. Its protein product is CASRCSGFGQETQYF.

This chain connects TRBV30 to TRBJ1-4; the D is unclear. Germline V gives CDR1 GTSNPN, CDR2 SVGIG (reference sequence). This CDR3 is built from 13 residues. The ends were cut back, 0 bases at V and 3 bases at J, with 5 bases in the middle. CDR3 protein: CAWSVVANEKLFF. DNA of the CDR3: TGTGCCTGGAGTGTGGTAGCTAATGAAAAACTGTTTTTT.

The chain combines TRBV28 with TRBJ2-3, with TRBD1 as a possible D gene (8 bases). Trimming removed 5 bases at V and 2 bases at J, with 17 bases between. The length of the CDR3 is 16 residues. CDR1 is MDHEN, CDR2 SYDVKM, per germline. The CDR3 sequence: CASSIQGGGHTDTQYF. The DNA of the CDR3 is TGTGCCAGCAGTATACAGGGGGGGGGCCACACAGATACGCAGTATTTT.

The gene calls are TRBV5-6 and TRBJ1-1; D ambiguous. Germline loops: CDR1 SGHDT, CDR2 YYEEEE. V lost 0 bases and J lost 7, with 22 bases in between. The CDR3 sequence is 17 residues long. The CDR3 here is CASSLVALQDKRREAFF. CDR3 coding DNA: TGTGCCAGCAGCTTGGTAGCCCTACAAGACAAACGCCGTGAAGCTTTCTTT. The complete variable domain, with remaining parts taken from reference TRBV5-6 and TRBJ1-1, reads DAGVTQSPTHLIKTRGQQVTLRCSPKSGHDTVSWYQQALGQGPQFIFQYYEEEERQRGNFPDRFSGHQFPNYSSELNVNALLLGDSALYLCASSLVALQDKRREAFFGQGTRLTVV.